This T cell receptor beta chain was retrieved from a study of OX40 agonist ivuxolimab in advanced cancers. Repertoires were generated with immunoSEQ multiplex PCR, while TCRdb's copy carries only in-frame clones and drops some. Here the sample spans 14,000 or so clones, about 75% being singletons. Germline V gene data show CDR1 as SGHDT and CDR2 as YYEEEE. V was clipped by 4 bases and J by 2 bases; unmatched bases: 5. The CDR3 length is 14 residues. The source of this sequence is an adult with an advanced solid tumor such as melanoma, head and neck, liver or kidney cancer. The chain joins TRBV5-6 to TRBJ1-2, with 7 bases that match TRBD1. The source was CD4+ or CD8+ T cells sorted from blood, collected in a trial of the OX40 agonist ivuxolimab. The DNA of the CDR3 is TGTGCCAGCAGCCCCGGGACAGCAAACTATGGCTACACCTTC. It translates to CASSPGTANYGYTF.